Listed below are T cell receptor beta chains from one sample, sequenced in a study of cytomegalovirus exposure and HLA in healthy donors. Assay used: immunoSEQ multiplex PCR; TCRdb lists only in-frame clones, some missing. Among 200,000 to 250,000 clones listed, more than 75% were seen once. Material for sequencing was PBMCs. These TCRs come from a human donor in good health. The CDR3 runs from the conserved cysteine through the conserved F or W. D genes are given only for firm matches. For some rows the clone size is stated as once, few or many, or as a class when expanded; others skip it.

size: -
D: TRBD2
V: TRBV27
J: TRBJ2-7
DNA: TGTGCCAGCAGTCCCACTAGCGGGAGGGCCTATTTAGGGGAGCAGTACTTC
CDR3: CASSPTSGRAYLGEQYF

size: -
D: TRBD2
V: TRBV9
J: TRBJ2-1
DNA: TGTGCCAGCAGCGCAACCACTAGCGGAGGATACAATGAGCAGTTCTTC
CDR3: CASSATTSGGYNEQFF

size: -
D: TRBD2
V: TRBV6-1
J: TRBJ2-1
DNA: TGTGCCAGCAGTGACAGGGAAGGGCTAGCGGAGATCAATGAGCAGTTCTTC
CDR3: CASSDREGLAEINEQFF

size: few
D: TRBD2
V: TRBV2
J: TRBJ2-7
DNA: TGTGCCAGCAGTGAATGGGCGGGAGGACGATACGAGCAGTACTTC
CDR3: CASSEWAGGRYEQYF

size: -
D: -
V: TRBV18
J: TRBJ1-1
DNA: TGTGCCAGCTCACCGAGGGTCCAGGACACTGAAGCTTTCTTT
CDR3: CASSPRVQDTEAFF

size: -
D: -
V: TRBV7-6
J: TRBJ1-1
DNA: TGTGCCAGCAGCTTAGGACAGTCGGGCACTGAAGCTTTCTTT
CDR3: CASSLGQSGTEAFF

size: -
D: -
V: TRBV28
J: TRBJ1-2
DNA: TGTGCCAGCAGTCAAAATGGACAGCCTGGGCGGTATGGCTACACCTTC
CDR3: CASSQNGQPGRYGYTF

size: -
D: TRBD2
V: TRBV9
J: TRBJ2-2
DNA: TGTGCCAGCAGCGTGGGGCGGAGCGGGACGAACACCGGGGAGCTGTTTTTT
CDR3: CASSVGRSGTNTGELFF

size: -
D: TRBD2
V: TRBV5-1
J: TRBJ2-5
DNA: TGCGCCAGCAGCTTAGGCCTAGCGGGCGAGACCCAGTACTTC
CDR3: CASSLGLAGETQYF

size: once
D: -
V: TRBV15
J: TRBJ2-5
DNA: TGTGCCACCAGCGATGGGAGACAGGCCCAAGAGACCCAGTACTTC
CDR3: CATSDGRQAQETQYF

size: -
D: -
V: TRBV18
J: TRBJ1-4
DNA: TGTGCCAGCTCCACCAAGACAGTCGGTAATGAAAAACTGTTTTTT
CDR3: CASSTKTVGNEKLFF

size: -
D: TRBD1
V: TRBV6-1
J: TRBJ1-1
DNA: TGTGCCAGCGGGGACAGATACGTAGCTTTCTTT
CDR3: CASGDRYVAFF

size: -
D: -
V: TRBV27
J: TRBJ2-3
DNA: TGTGCCAGCAGTCTCCGGACTAGCACAGATACGCAGTATTTT
CDR3: CASSLRTSTDTQYF

size: -
D: TRBD2
V: TRBV7-9
J: TRBJ2-2
DNA: TGTGCCAGCAGCTTCCTGGGACTAGCGGGAGGGAACACCGGGGAGCTGTTTTTT
CDR3: CASSFLGLAGGNTGELFF

size: -
D: TRBD2
V: TRBV7-9
J: TRBJ2-1
DNA: TGTGCCAGCAGCTTGCTAGCGGGAGACGGGCATGAGCAGTTCTTC
CDR3: CASSLLAGDGHEQFF

size: -
D: -
V: TRBV25-1
J: TRBJ2-3
DNA: TGTGCCAGCAGTCAGGGTTTCGGCACAGATACGCAGTATTTT
CDR3: CASSQGFGTDTQYF

size: few
D: -
V: TRBV6-6
J: TRBJ1-1
DNA: TGTGCCAGCAGTCTGGAGTTGAACACTGAAGCTTTCTTT
CDR3: CASSLELNTEAFF

size: -
D: -
V: TRBV6-5
J: TRBJ2-2
DNA: TGTGCCAGCAGTTACTCGAGCCTAGGGAACACCGGGGAGCTGTTTTTT
CDR3: CASSYSSLGNTGELFF

size: -
D: -
V: TRBV6-5
J: TRBJ2-7
DNA: TGTGCCAGCAGTTACGGCGGTAGAATCTTCCACGGGCAGTACTTC
CDR3: CASSYGGRIFHGQYF

size: -
D: -
V: TRBV7-9
J: TRBJ1-2
DNA: TGTGCCAGCAGCTTAGATGAATATGGCTGCACCTTC
CDR3: CASSLDEYGCTF

size: few
D: -
V: TRBV6-5
J: TRBJ1-6
DNA: TGTGCCAGCAGTTACCGGCAACCAGGGTTTGGGTCACCCCTCCACTTT
CDR3: CASSYRQPGFGSPLHF

size: -
D: TRBD1
V: TRBV7-6
J: TRBJ1-2
DNA: TGTGCCAGCAGCAGCCGGGACAGTAACTATGGCTACACCTTC
CDR3: CASSSRDSNYGYTF

size: once
D: TRBD2
V: TRBV28
J: TRBJ2-7
DNA: TGTGCCAGCAGTAACCCTAGCGGGAGCCACGAGCAGTACTTC
CDR3: CASSNPSGSHEQYF

size: once
D: TRBD1
V: TRBV11-2
J: TRBJ2-7
DNA: TGTGCCAGCAGCTTAGGGGCAGGGGGCTACGAGCAGTACTTC
CDR3: CASSLGAGGYEQYF

size: few
D: -
V: TRBV6-5
J: TRBJ2-2
DNA: TGTGCCAGCAGAATGGAGGGGTGGAGCGGGGAGCTGTTTTTT
CDR3: CASRMEGWSGELFF

size: -
D: -
V: TRBV15
J: TRBJ1-5
DNA: TGTGCCACGACCAGGGATGTCCCCATGGGTCAGCCCCAGCATTTT
CDR3: CATTRDVPMGQPQHF

size: -
D: -
V: TRBV9
J: TRBJ2-7
DNA: TGTGCCAGCAGCGCGGACAACTCCTACGAGCAGTACTTC
CDR3: CASSADNSYEQYF

size: few
D: -
V: TRBV6-5
J: TRBJ1-1
DNA: TGTGCCAGCAGGTCGGGACAAGCAGGTACTGAAGCTTTCTTT
CDR3: CASRSGQAGTEAFF